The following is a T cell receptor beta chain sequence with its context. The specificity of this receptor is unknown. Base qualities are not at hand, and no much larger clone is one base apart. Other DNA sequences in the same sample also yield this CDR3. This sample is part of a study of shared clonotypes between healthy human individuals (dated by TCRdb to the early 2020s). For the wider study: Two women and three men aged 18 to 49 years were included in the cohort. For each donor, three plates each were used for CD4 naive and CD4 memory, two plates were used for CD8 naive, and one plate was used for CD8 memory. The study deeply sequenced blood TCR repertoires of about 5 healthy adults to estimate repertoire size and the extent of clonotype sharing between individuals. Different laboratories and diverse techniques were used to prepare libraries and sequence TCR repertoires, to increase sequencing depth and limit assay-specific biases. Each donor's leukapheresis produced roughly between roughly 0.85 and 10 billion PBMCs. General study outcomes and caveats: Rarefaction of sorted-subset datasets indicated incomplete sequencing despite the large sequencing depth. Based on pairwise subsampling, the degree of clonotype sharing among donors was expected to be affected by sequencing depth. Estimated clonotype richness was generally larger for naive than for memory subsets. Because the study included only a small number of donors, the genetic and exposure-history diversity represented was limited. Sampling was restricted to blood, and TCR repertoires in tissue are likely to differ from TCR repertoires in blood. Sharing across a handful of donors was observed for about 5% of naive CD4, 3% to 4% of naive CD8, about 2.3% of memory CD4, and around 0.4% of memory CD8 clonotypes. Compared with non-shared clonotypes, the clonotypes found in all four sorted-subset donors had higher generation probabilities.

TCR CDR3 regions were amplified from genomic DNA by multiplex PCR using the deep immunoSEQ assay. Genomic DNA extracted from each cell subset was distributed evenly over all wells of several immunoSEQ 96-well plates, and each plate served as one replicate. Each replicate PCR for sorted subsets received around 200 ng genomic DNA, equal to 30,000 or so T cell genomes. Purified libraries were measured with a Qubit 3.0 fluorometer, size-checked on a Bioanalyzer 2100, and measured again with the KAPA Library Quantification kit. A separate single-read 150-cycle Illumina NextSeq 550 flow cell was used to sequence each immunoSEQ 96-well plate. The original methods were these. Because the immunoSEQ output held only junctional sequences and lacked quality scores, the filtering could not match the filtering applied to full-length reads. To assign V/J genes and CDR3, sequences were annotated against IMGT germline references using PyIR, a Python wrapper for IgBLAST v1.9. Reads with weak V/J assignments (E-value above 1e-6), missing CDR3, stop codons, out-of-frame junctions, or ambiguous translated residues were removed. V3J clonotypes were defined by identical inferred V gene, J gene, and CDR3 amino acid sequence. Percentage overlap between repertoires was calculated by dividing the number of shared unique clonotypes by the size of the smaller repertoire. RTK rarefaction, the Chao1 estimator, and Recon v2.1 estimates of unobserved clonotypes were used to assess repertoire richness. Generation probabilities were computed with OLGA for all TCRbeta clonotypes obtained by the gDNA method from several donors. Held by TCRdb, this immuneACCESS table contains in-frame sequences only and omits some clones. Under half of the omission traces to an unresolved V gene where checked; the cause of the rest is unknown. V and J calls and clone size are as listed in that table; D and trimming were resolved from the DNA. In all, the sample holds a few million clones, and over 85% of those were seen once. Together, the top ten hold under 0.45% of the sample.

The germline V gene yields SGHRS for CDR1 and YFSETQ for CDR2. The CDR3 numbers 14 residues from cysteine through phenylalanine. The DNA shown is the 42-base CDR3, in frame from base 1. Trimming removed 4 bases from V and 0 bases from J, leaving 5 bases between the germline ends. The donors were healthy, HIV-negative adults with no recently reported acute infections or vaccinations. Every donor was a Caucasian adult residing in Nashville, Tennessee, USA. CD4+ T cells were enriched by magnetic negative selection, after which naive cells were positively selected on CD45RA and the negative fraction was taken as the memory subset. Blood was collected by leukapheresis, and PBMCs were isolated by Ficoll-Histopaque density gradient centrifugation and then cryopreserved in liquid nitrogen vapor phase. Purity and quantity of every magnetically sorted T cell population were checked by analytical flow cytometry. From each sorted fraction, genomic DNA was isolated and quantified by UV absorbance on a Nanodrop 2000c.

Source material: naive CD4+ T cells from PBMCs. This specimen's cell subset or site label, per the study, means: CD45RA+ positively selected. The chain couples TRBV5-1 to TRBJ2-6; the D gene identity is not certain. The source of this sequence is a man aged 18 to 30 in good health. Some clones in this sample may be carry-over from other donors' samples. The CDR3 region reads CASSDTSGANVLTF. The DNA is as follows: TGCGCCAGCAGCGACACCTCTGGGGCCAACGTCCTGACTTTC.